Below, one TCR beta chain is given with its context. The antigen is not known. Sequencing was performed with immunoSEQ multiplex PCR; in TCRdb, only in-frame clones are kept and a portion is missing. Among some 170,000 clones listed, about nine tenths were seen once. This record belongs to a study of T cell responses to AZD1222 COVID-19 vaccine. Study observations and caveats: Females outnumbered males among donors, who were mostly white British; clonal diversity was possibly underestimated.

Germline V gives CDR1 SGHDT, CDR2 YYEEEE. Trimming took off 7 bases at V and 0 bases at J, with 14 bases between the two ends. CDR3 length: 15 amino acids. This receptor was obtained from an adult who received the AZD1222 COVID-19 vaccine. The sample here was peripheral blood, taken 28 days after the second AZD1222 dose. The V call is TRBV5-6, the J call TRBJ2-1; TRBD1 is a possible D gene (6 bases). CDR3 residues: CASRDIGSSYNEQFF. CDR3 bases: TGTGCCAGCCGGGACATTGGGAGCTCCTACAATGAGCAGTTCTTC.